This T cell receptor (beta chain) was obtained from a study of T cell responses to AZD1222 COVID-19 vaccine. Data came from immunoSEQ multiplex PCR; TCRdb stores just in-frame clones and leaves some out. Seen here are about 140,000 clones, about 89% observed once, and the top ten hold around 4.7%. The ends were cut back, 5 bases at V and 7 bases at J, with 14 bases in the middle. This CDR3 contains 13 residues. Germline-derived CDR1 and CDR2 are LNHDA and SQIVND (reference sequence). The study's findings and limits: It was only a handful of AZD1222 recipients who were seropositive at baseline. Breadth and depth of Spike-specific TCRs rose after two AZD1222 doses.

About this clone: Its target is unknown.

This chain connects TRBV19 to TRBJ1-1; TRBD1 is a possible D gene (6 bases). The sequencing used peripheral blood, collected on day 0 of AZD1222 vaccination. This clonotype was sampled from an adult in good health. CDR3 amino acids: CASSQTGRSEAFF. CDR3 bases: TGTGCCAGTAGTCAAACAGGGCGAAGTGAAGCTTTCTTT.